This is a list of T cell receptor beta chains from one sample in a study. TCRdb fed the RT-PCR reads into MiXCR, producing one record per CDR3 protein. The sample has more than 600,000 distinct CDR3 sequences, over 12% seen once. Sequencing used memory CD4+ T cells from blood. These receptors were obtained from a female donor in good health, serving as a healthy control. The CDR3 runs from the conserved cysteine through the conserved F or W. The order of the fields is V gene, D gene, J gene, clone size, CDR3 DNA, CDR3 protein. D genes are given only for firm matches. The size field is filled for only some rows; it gives once, few, many or a size class.

V gene: TRBV6-1; D gene: -; J gene: TRBJ1-4; clone size: few; CDR3 DNA: TGTGCCAGCAGTGGAGGGGTCATGGAGGGTGAAAAACTGTTTTTT; CDR3 protein: CASSGGVMEGEKLFF
V gene: TRBV20-1; D gene: -; J gene: TRBJ1-3; clone size: few; CDR3 DNA: TGCAGTGCTAGACGGGACCTCTCTGGAAACACCATATATTTT; CDR3 protein: CSARRDLSGNTIYF
V gene: TRBV5-1; D gene: -; J gene: TRBJ2-1; clone size: few; CDR3 DNA: TGCGCCAGCAGCTTGGGTCTAACCCCTTACAATGAGCAGTTCTTC; CDR3 protein: CASSLGLTPYNEQFF
V gene: TRBV30; D gene: TRBD1; J gene: TRBJ1-5; clone size: few; CDR3 DNA: TGTGCCTGGAGACGAGACAGGGGAAGCAATCAGCCCCAGCATTTT; CDR3 protein: CAWRRDRGSNQPQHF
V gene: TRBV5-6; D gene: TRBD2; J gene: TRBJ2-5; clone size: many; CDR3 DNA: TGTGCCAGCAGCGAGCGGGGGGAAGAGACCCAGTACTTC; CDR3 protein: CASSERGEETQYF
V gene: TRBV5-6; D gene: -; J gene: TRBJ1-5; clone size: -; CDR3 DNA: TGTGCCAGCAGTTCGCTCCGCGCCGGTAATCAGCCCCAGCATTTT; CDR3 protein: CASSSLRAGNQPQHF
V gene: TRBV11-2; D gene: -; J gene: TRBJ1-4; clone size: -; CDR3 DNA: TGTGCCAGCAGCTCACTGGGACGAACTAATGAAAAACTGTTTTTT; CDR3 protein: CASSSLGRTNEKLFF
V gene: TRBV5-1; D gene: TRBD1; J gene: TRBJ2-5; clone size: few; CDR3 DNA: TGCGCCAGCAGCCTCCTTGGACAGGGGCAAGAGACCCAGTACTTC; CDR3 protein: CASSLLGQGQETQYF
V gene: TRBV28; D gene: -; J gene: TRBJ2-7; clone size: -; CDR3 DNA: TGTGCCAGCAGTTTAGAATCGTCTAGGAGGTACTTC; CDR3 protein: CASSLESSRRYF
V gene: TRBV3-1; D gene: -; J gene: TRBJ2-5; clone size: few; CDR3 DNA: TGTGCCAGCAGCCAAGATCCCGGGACCTCCGGATCGTACTTC; CDR3 protein: CASSQDPGTSGSYF